A single sample is the source of the 32 T cell receptor beta chains below, sequenced in a study of CD8 T cells in Susac syndrome. Reverse transcription used roughly 0.5 to 1 ug RNA and random hexamers. TCRdb called the immunoSEQ multiplex PCR reads again in MiXCR, with one record for every CDR3 protein. The data hold 200,000 to 300,000 distinct CDR3 sequences, with almost 97% observed a single time. The source material was CD4+ T cells from PBMCs. Receptors were obtained from a human donor with Susac syndrome.

The rearrangement joins TRBV5-1 to TRBJ1-1, with D maybe TRBD1 (6 bases). This CDR3 comprises 14 residues. Per the germline V gene, CDR1 is SGHRS and CDR2 is YFSETQ. Trimming removed 3 bases at V and 4 bases at J, with 13 bases between. As DNA, the CDR3 is TGCGCCAGCAGCTCTGGGGGCGGGGGCACTGAAGCTTTCTTT. It yields the protein CASSSGGGGTEAFF.

This clonotype was counted between two and nine times. The chain carries TRBV7-9 and TRBJ2-7; 10 bases line up with TRBD2. J gave up 4 bases and V 4 bases, and 4 bases lay outside the gene matches. The germline gives CDR1 SEHNR, CDR2 FQNEAQ (reference sequence). This CDR3 contains 14 residues. CDR3 region: CASSYSGRTYEQYF. The CDR3 DNA sequence: TGTGCCAGCAGCTATAGCGGGAGGACTTACGAGCAGTACTTC. Combining the CDR3 with reference TRBV7-9 and TRBJ2-7 gives the whole variable domain DTGVSQNPRHKITKRGQNVTFRCDPISEHNRLYWYRQTLGQGPEFLTYFQNEAQLEKSRLLSDRFSAERPKGSFSTLEIQRTEQGDSAMYLCASSYSGRTYEQYFGPGTRLTVT.

This clonotype is a singleton in its sample. A junction end diverges from the germline sequence, so it may reflect a read error. V is TRBV20-1 and J is TRBJ2-7; 10 nucleotides agree with TRBD2. The CDR3 contains 17 residues. Germline CDR1 DFQATT, CDR2 SNEGSKA (reference sequence). CDR3 amino acids: CSAPPRNTASGRYEQYF. CDR3 nucleotide sequence: TGCAGTGCTCCACCCCGCAACACCGCTAGCGGGAGATACGAGCAATACTTC.

The V and J genes are TRBV6-2 or TRBV6-3 and TRBJ2-5, with 14 bases lining up with TRBD2. CDR1 is MNHEY, CDR2 SVGEGT, per germline. This CDR3 has 15 residues. The ends lost 1 base at V and 6 bases at J; junction bases unmatched: 1. CDR3 in amino acids: CASSYWTSGRKTQYF. CDR3 DNA: TGTGCCAGCAGTTACTGGACTAGCGGGAGGAAGACCCAGTACTTC.

The rearrangement joins TRBV20-1 to TRBJ2-1; 13 bases agree with TRBD2. V trimming: 3 bases; J trimming: 6 bases; junction bases outside the gene matches: 5. The germline gives CDR1 DFQATT, CDR2 SNEGSKA (reference sequence). This CDR3 region has 15 residues. CDR3 coding DNA: TGCAGTGCTAGGACCGGACTAGCGGGGGTCAATGAGCAGTTCTTC. Its translation: CSARTGLAGVNEQFF.

The V and J genes are TRBV5-1 and TRBJ1-5, with D uncertain. Deletions cut 5 bases from V and 6 bases from J, with 12 bases between. CDR1 and CDR2 from the germline V gene are SGHRS and YFSETQ. The CDR3 totals 13 residues. This CDR3 is CASSSVAGQPQHF. CDR3 coding DNA: TGCGCCAGCAGTTCCGTAGCGGGTCAGCCCCAGCATTTT.

V gene TRBV20-1 combines with J gene TRBJ2-7, with 9 bases aligning to TRBD2. J lost 0 bases, V lost 7 bases, and 4 bases had no gene match. The CDR3 extends over 13 amino acids. In germline, CDR1 is DFQATT, CDR2 SNEGSKA (reference sequence). In DNA, the CDR3 is TGCAGTGTTCATAGCGGGAGCTCCTACGAGCAGTACTTC. Its protein is CSVHSGSSYEQYF.

This chain links TRBV11-1 with TRBJ2-1; TRBD1 agrees at 10 bases. Germline assignment: CDR1 SGHAT and CDR2 FQDESV (reference sequence). Trimming cost V 5 bases and J 4 bases; bases outside gene matches: 8. The CDR3 contains 16 residues. CDR3 loop: CASSPPGTGEYNEQFF. The CDR3 coding sequence is TGTGCCAGCAGCCCTCCGGGGACAGGGGAATACAATGAGCAGTTCTTC.

The chain is built from TRBV11-2 and TRBJ1-1, with D tentatively TRBD1 (5 bases). CDR1 SGHAT and CDR2 FQNNGV come from the germline V gene. The CDR3 has 10 amino acids. V was cut by 4 bases and J by 12 bases, with 9 bases left in between. The CDR3 loop reads CASSSRVPFF. CDR3 coding DNA: TGTGCCAGCAGCTCCAGGGTACCTTTCTTT.

V gene TRBV3-1 combines with J gene TRBJ2-2; the match to TRBD2 covers 7 bases. The CDR3 length is 17 residues. The germline V gene has CDR1 LGHDT and CDR2 YNNKEL (reference sequence). With 4 bases clipped from V and 6 bases from J, the junction kept 14 bases outside the gene matches. CDR3 sequence (DNA): TGTGCCAGCAGCCCTAGGTCGGCGGGAGTAATTCCCGGGGAGCTGTTTTTT. Encoded protein: CASSPRSAGVIPGELFF.

The V and J genes are TRBV6-7 and TRBJ1-1; no firm D call. TRBV6-7 is identified as an open reading frame with a role that is uncertain. This CDR3 comprises 17 residues. V lost 6 bases to trimming and J lost 2 bases, with 22 bases between them. CDR3 sequence reads: CASSSRCRGPVNTEAFF. In DNA, the CDR3 is TGTGCCAGCAGCTCTCGGTGTCGAGGCCCAGTAAACACTGAAGCTTTCTTT.

The chain joins TRBV28 to TRBJ1-2; D unclear. CDR1 and CDR2 from the germline V gene are MDHEN and SYDVKM. This CDR3 contains 11 residues. Deletions cut 3 bases from V and 8 bases from J, with 7 bases between. CDR3 in DNA: TGTGCCAGCAGTTTGACGAGGGGCTACACCTTC. Translating it yields CASSLTRGYTF.

V gene TRBV12-3 or TRBV12-4 combines with J gene TRBJ2-7; D may be TRBD2 (6 bases). This CDR3 has 14 residues. V was trimmed by 7 bases and J by 1 base, leaving 14 bases between them. CDR3 nucleotide sequence: TGTGCCAGCACAAATGCCGGAGGGTCCTACGAGCAGTACTTC. This gives the protein CASTNAGGSYEQYF.

DNA of the CDR3: TGTGCCAGCAGCTTAGTCGCAGCGCAGGGAGAGACCCAGTACTTC. Protein product: CASSLVAAQGETQYF. The rearrangement uses TRBV11-3 and TRBJ2-5; D is perhaps TRBD1 (5 bases). Trimming pared 1 base from V and 4 bases from J, leaving 13 bases between. The CDR3 is 15 residues long. Germline CDR1 is SGHNT and CDR2 is YENEEA.

The rearrangement links TRBV3-1 to TRBJ2-1; 11 nucleotides line up with TRBD2. V lost 4 bases to trimming and J lost 3 bases; unmatched junction nucleotides: 11. The length of the CDR3 is 18 residues. Looked up from germline, CDR1 is LGHDT and CDR2 is YNNKEL (reference sequence). In nucleotides, the CDR3 is TGTGCCAGCAGCCCGAGGAATAGCGGGAGGGCCCTCTACAATGAGCAGTTCTTC. Its protein is CASSPRNSGRALYNEQFF.

This chain links TRBV15 with TRBJ2-3, with 8 bases aligning to TRBD1. J was trimmed by 6 bases and V by 3 bases; bases with no gene match: 20. Germline V CDR1 and CDR2: LNHNV, YYDKDF (reference sequence). The CDR3 has 19 residues. CDR3 in amino acids: CATSSAQGAGLLRRDTQYF. In nucleotides, the CDR3 is TGTGCCACCAGCAGCGCCCAGGGGGCAGGACTCTTAAGGAGGGATACGCAGTATTTT.

The chain employs TRBV7-9 and TRBJ2-1, with TRBD2 matching 11 bases. The CDR3 runs to 15 residues. Germline V gene data show CDR1 as SEHNR and CDR2 as FQNEAQ (reference sequence). V lost 4 bases, J lost 6 bases, and 5 bases stayed unmatched. DNA for the CDR3: TGTGCCAGCAGCTATACTAGCGGGAGCGGCAATGAGCAGTTCTTC. Amino acids: CASSYTSGSGNEQFF.

This clonotype came up once. V is TRBV25-1 and J is TRBJ2-5; a weak D match, TRBD1 (6 bases). CDR3 length equals 16 residues. V shed 5 bases and J shed 4 bases, with 20 bases lying between them. In germline, CDR1 is MGHDK, CDR2 SYGVNS. The CDR3, as DNA: TGTGCCAGCAGTAAGACAGGTCTTGGGTCCCTAGAGACCCAGTACTTC. It encodes CASSKTGLGSLETQYF. Variable domain in full (rest from reference TRBV25-1 and TRBJ2-5): EADIYQTPRYLVIGTGKKITLECSQTMGHDKMYWYQQDPGMELHLIHYSYGVNSTEKGDLSSESTVSRIRTEHFPLTLESARPSHTSQYLCASSKTGLGSLETQYFGPGTRLLVL.

The chain joins TRBV29-1 to TRBJ2-3, with TRBD2 matching 7 bases. J lost 1 base, V lost 4 bases, and 5 bases had no gene match. CDR3 size: 14 residues. Germline loops: CDR1 SQVTM, CDR2 ANQGSEA. CDR3 DNA: TGCAGCGTTGGGGGGGGGTTCGGCACAGATACGCAGTATTTT. This sequence encodes CSVGGGFGTDTQYF.

V gene TRBV5-1 combines with J gene TRBJ2-5, with a possible D match to TRBD1 (5 bases). The germline V and J ends were trimmed by 0 bases and 3 bases, with 9 bases remaining between them. This CDR3 has 14 amino acids. The germline V gene encodes CDR1 SGHRS and CDR2 YFSETQ. The CDR3 sequence: CASSLVGREETQYF. The CDR3 region has the DNA TGCGCCAGCAGCTTGGTGGGCAGGGAAGAGACCCAGTACTTC.

The chain links TRBV6-6 to TRBJ2-3; perhaps D is TRBD1 or TRBD2 (5 bases each). In germline, CDR1 is MNHNY, CDR2 SVGAGI (reference sequence). The V end lost 4 bases, the J end lost 10 bases, and 12 bases lay between the germline ends. The CDR3 has 12 residues. CDR3 protein: CASSSSEGPQYF. The CDR3 DNA reads TGTGCCAGCAGTTCATCAGAGGGGCCGCAGTATTTT.

The chain couples TRBV12-3 or TRBV12-4 to TRBJ2-7; the D is unclear. This CDR3 is built from 12 residues. Trimming took 4 bases from V and 5 from J, leaving 9 bases between them. The CDR3 reads CASSSRTHEQYF. The CDR3 bases are TGTGCCAGCAGTTCACGAACTCACGAGCAGTACTTC.

The gene calls are TRBV15 and TRBJ1-2; D is unresolved. The CDR3 length is 13 residues. Germline V CDR1 and CDR2: LNHNV, YYDKDF (reference sequence). V lost 4 bases to trimming and J lost 3 bases, with 9 bases between them. For the CDR3, the DNA is TGTGCCACCAGCACCCTAACAGACTATGGCTACACCTTC. This translates into CATSTLTDYGYTF.

The chain has TRBV20-1 and TRBJ2-3; 7 bases are shared with TRBD2. The ends lost 6 bases at V and 0 bases at J; junction bases unmatched: 9. Germline-derived CDR1 and CDR2 are DFQATT and SNEGSKA (reference sequence). CDR3 length: 15 residues. The CDR3 DNA is TGCAGTGCCCGGAGACCTAGCGGAAGCACAGATACGCAGTATTTT. It is translated as CSARRPSGSTDTQYF.

The rearrangement uses TRBV23-1 and TRBJ1-1; 7 bases match TRBD1. TRBV23-1 is an ORF, with its function uncertain. This CDR3 has 15 amino acids. V trimming: 3 bases; J trimming: 1 base; junction bases outside the gene matches: 5. The CDR3 nucleotides read TGCGCCAGCAGTCAGAAAACAGGGGAGAACACTGAAGCTTTCTTT. Translated, it gives CASSQKTGENTEAFF.

The J gene is TRBJ2-5, the V gene TRBV15, with 9 bases fitting TRBD2. The V gene end was trimmed by 2 bases and the J gene end by 5 bases; junction bases not matched to a gene: 3. The CDR3 loop spans 14 amino acids. Germline V CDR1 and CDR2: LNHNV, YYDKDF (reference sequence). As DNA, the CDR3 is TGTGCCACCAGCAGACTAGCGGGATTGGAGACCCAGTACTTC. This translates into CATSRLAGLETQYF.

The chain combines TRBV29-1 with TRBJ1-1, with 7 bases that match TRBD1. CDR3 size: 14 residues. CDR1 is SQVTM and CDR2 is ANQGSEA in the germline V gene. Germline trimming cut 7 bases from V and 1 base from J; bases unmatched to any gene: 9. DNA of the CDR3: TGCAGCGCTGGGGACAGAGCAGGGAACACTGAAGCTTTCTTT. Encoded protein: CSAGDRAGNTEAFF.

The V gene is TRBV12-3 or TRBV12-4, the J gene TRBJ2-2, with 13 bases aligning to TRBD2. Unmatched junction bases numbered 8, after V lost 6 bases and J lost 4 bases. There are 17 residues in the CDR3. The CDR3 DNA reads as TGTGCCAGCAGCCAACTAGCGGGAGGGCCGGGCACCGGGGAGCTGTTTTTT. It encodes CASSQLAGGPGTGELFF.

V usage is TRBV5-1 and J usage is TRBJ2-7, with TRBD1 matching 10 bases. CDR3 length: 12 amino acids. Germline lookup yields CDR1 SGHRS and CDR2 YFSETQ. J was trimmed by 6 bases and V by 3 bases; bases with no gene match: 0. CDR3 sequence reads: CASSWDRGEQYF. The DNA of the CDR3 is TGCGCCAGCAGCTGGGACAGGGGCGAGCAGTACTTC. Filled out from reference TRBV5-1 and TRBJ2-7, the complete variable domain reads KAGVTQTPRYLIKTRGQQVTLSCSPISGHRSVSWYQQTPGQGLQFLFEYFSETQRNKGNFPGRFSGRQFSNSRSEMNVSTLELGDSALYLCASSWDRGEQYFGPGTRLTVT.

This chain links TRBV4-2 with TRBJ2-5; 10 bases are shared with TRBD1. CDR1 and CDR2 from the germline V gene are LGHNA and YNFKEQ. The CDR3 sequence is 15 residues long. The V segment lost 0 bases and the J segment 7 bases; nucleotides outside the gene matches: 5. CDR3 in amino acids: CASSQEGGTGATQYF. The CDR3 DNA reads as TGTGCCAGCAGCCAAGAAGGAGGGACAGGGGCGACCCAGTACTTC.

The V call is TRBV7-8, the J call TRBJ2-5; tentatively, D is TRBD2 (6 bases). With 4 bases removed from V and 5 bases from J, the gap between germline ends came to 14 bases. The CDR3 sequence is 14 residues long. The germline gives CDR1 SGHVS, CDR2 FQNEAQ. The CDR3 loop reads CASSYRPAGETQYF. For the CDR3, the DNA is TGTGCCAGCAGCTATCGTCCGGCGGGGGAGACCCAGTACTTC.

This sequence joins TRBV10-3 and TRBJ2-6; 11 nucleotides align to TRBD1. The CDR3 loop spans 17 amino acids. Trimming at V came to 6 bases and at J to 0 bases, leaving 4 bases not matched to a gene. Looked up from germline, CDR1 is ENHRY and CDR2 is SYGVKD. CDR3 in amino acids: CAISRTGGLSGANVLTF. The CDR3 DNA is TGTGCCATCAGCAGGACAGGGGGCCTCTCTGGGGCCAACGTCCTGACTTTC.